The present TCR beta chain was sequenced within a study of low-dose radiotherapy and immunotherapy resistance in tumors. Study-level background: With fractions of 0.5 Gy given every 2 weeks, Cohort 1 accumulated a total of 6.5 Gy. Individuals in Cohort 2 had 1 Gy per fraction every two weeks, adding up to 13 Gy over 26 weeks.

TRAV and TRBV primers primed cDNA for both TCRalpha and TCRbeta. A constant-region primer paired with the V-primer adapter amplified TCRs over approximately 20 PCR cycles. TCRdb independently ran MiXCR on the reads; one entry per CDR3 protein. This table holds under 90,000 distinct CDR3 sequences, about a third found once. Regarding time point: before trial treatment. Every donor was treated with nivolumab, ipilimumab, aspirin, low-dose cyclophosphamide and also low-dose radiotherapy. Each patient who was eligible had an advanced solid tumor with no tumor-infiltrating lymphocytes. This clonotype occurred many times. This CDR3 region has 14 residues. Between the trimmed V and J ends, which lost 7 bases and 2 bases, there was a span of 14 bases.

The source material was PBMCs, sampled before treatment. The V call is TRBV12-3 or TRBV12-4, the J call TRBJ2-5, with D perhaps TRBD2 (5 bases). The source of this sequence is a female donor with ovarian cancer. The CDR3 bases are TGTGCCAGCAAGCCCCGGGAAAATCAAGAGACCCAGTACTTC. This sequence encodes CASKPRENQETQYF.